Listed below are T cell receptor beta chains from one sample, sequenced in a study of blood T cell repertoires in COVID-19. The protocol was immunoSEQ multiplex PCR, while the TCRdb copy is restricted to in-frame clones and leaves out a portion. Here the sample spans roughly 100,000 clones, 84% being singletons. Sequenced input: peripheral blood. Receptor source: a man aged 55 to 70 with acute or convalescent COVID-19. Both conserved end residues are part of each CDR3. The D gene is left open where the match is weak. Not all rows give a size; the values are once, few, many and, for expanded clones, a class.

NA	TRBV18	TRBJ2-5	NA	CASSPPVREYQETQYF	TGTGCCAGCTCACCACCTGTAAGGGAGTACCAAGAGACCCAGTACTTC
NA	TRBV4-1	TRBJ2-5	NA	CASSQETRGETQYF	TGCGCCAGCAGCCAAGAAACTAGAGGAGAGACCCAGTACTTC
few	TRBV11-1	TRBJ2-4	TRBD1	CASSLMAGGMVNIQYF	TGTGCCAGCAGCTTAATGGCAGGGGGCATGGTAAACATTCAGTACTTC
NA	TRBV20-1	TRBJ1-1	NA	CSASRTAVNTEAFF	TGCAGTGCTAGTAGGACAGCCGTTAACACTGAAGCTTTCTTT
NA	TRBV24-1	TRBJ2-5	NA	CATSDPGVSQETQYF	TGTGCCACCAGTGATCCAGGGGTCTCCCAAGAGACCCAGTACTTC
NA	TRBV24-1	TRBJ2-3	TRBD2	CATSDLQAGGTDTQYF	TGTGCCACCAGTGATTTGCAGGCGGGAGGCACAGATACGCAGTATTTT
NA	TRBV5-8	TRBJ2-6	NA	CASSRPSGANVLTF	TGTGCCAGCAGCCGTCCTTCTGGGGCCAACGTCCTGACTTTC
NA	TRBV19	TRBJ2-2	NA	CASSGGADTGELFF	TGTGCCAGTAGTGGGGGGGCTGACACCGGGGAGCTGTTTTTT
NA	TRBV13	TRBJ2-1	TRBD1	CASSLRTGNYNEQFF	TGTGCCAGCAGCTTAAGGACAGGAAATTACAATGAGCAGTTCTTC
NA	TRBV15	TRBJ1-1	NA	CATSTIYSSRTEAFF	TGTGCCACCAGCACGATATACAGCTCTCGGACTGAAGCTTTCTTT
NA	TRBV28	TRBJ2-1	TRBD2	CASSPPGLGGNEQFF	TGTGCCAGCAGTCCACCGGGACTAGGAGGGAATGAGCAGTTCTTC
NA	TRBV2	TRBJ1-1	NA	CASRVRGNTEAFF	TGTGCCAGCAGGGTGCGAGGGAACACTGAAGCTTTCTTT
NA	TRBV29-1	TRBJ1-1	NA	CSAEPGTEAFF	TGCAGCGCGGAGCCAGGGACTGAAGCTTTCTTT
NA	TRBV24-1	TRBJ2-7	NA	CATQDSHYEQYF	TGTGCCACCCAGGACAGCCACTACGAGCAGTACTTC
NA	TRBV10-2	TRBJ1-1	NA	CASSEIRVNTEAFF	TGCGCCAGCAGTGAGATACGGGTGAACACTGAAGCTTTCTTT
once	TRBV29-1	TRBJ1-2	TRBD1	CSVERTGNNPGYTF	TGCAGCGTTGAAAGGACAGGGAATAATCCTGGCTACACCTTC
NA	TRBV6-1	TRBJ1-2	NA	CASSEGPGNYGYTF	TGTGCCAGCAGTGAAGGTCCGGGAAACTATGGCTACACCTTC
NA	TRBV6-5	TRBJ1-2	NA	CASRLGQLYGYTF	TGTGCCAGCAGACTTGGACAGCTCTATGGCTACACCTTC
once	TRBV11-3	TRBJ2-2	NA	CASSRQQGKLELFF	TGTGCCAGCAGCAGGCAACAGGGAAAGCTGGAGCTGTTTTTT
NA	TRBV11-3	TRBJ2-1	NA	CASSLGGETYNEQFF	TGTGCCAGCAGCTTAGGCGGGGAAACGTACAATGAGCAGTTCTTC
NA	TRBV27	TRBJ1-5	TRBD1	CASTMTGGNQPQHF	TGTGCCAGCACTATGACAGGGGGTAATCAGCCCCAGCATTTT
few	TRBV23-1	TRBJ1-1	NA	CASTPLGGGTEAFF	TGCGCCAGCACGCCCCTTGGGGGAGGCACTGAAGCTTTCTTT
once	TRBV14	TRBJ2-1	TRBD2	CASSLPGTRVDEQFF	TGTGCCAGCAGCCTCCCCGGGACTAGAGTAGATGAGCAGTTCTTC
NA	TRBV27	TRBJ2-7	NA	CASRRRAVGDASYEQYF	TGTGCCAGCAGGCGCCGGGCCGTGGGAGATGCCTCCTACGAGCAGTACTTC
NA	TRBV6-2/TRBV6-3	TRBJ1-1	TRBD1	CASSYLSGQGARNTEAFF	TGTGCCAGCAGTTACCTTTCAGGACAGGGGGCCAGGAACACTGAAGCTTTCTTT
NA	TRBV6-2/TRBV6-3	TRBJ1-5	NA	CASSPDSHQPQHF	TGTGCCAGCAGCCCGGACAGCCATCAGCCCCAGCATTTT
NA	TRBV5-1	TRBJ1-6	TRBD1	CARPGQGNSPLHF	TGCGCCAGACCGGGACAGGGAAATTCACCCCTCCACTTT
NA	TRBV24-1	TRBJ2-1	NA	CATSDSTKAGAGYNEQFF	TGTGCCACCAGTGATTCTACCAAAGCAGGGGCTGGGTACAATGAGCAGTTCTTC
NA	TRBV5-4	TRBJ1-2	NA	CASSSLPGNYGYTF	TGTGCCAGCAGCTCCCTTCCGGGTAACTATGGCTACACCTTC
NA	TRBV5-1	TRBJ1-2	NA	CASSLAETRQYGYTF	TGCGCCAGCAGCTTGGCCGAGACGAGACAGTATGGCTACACCTTC
few	TRBV12-5	TRBJ2-1	TRBD1	CASGSDRGQGYNEQFF	TGTGCTAGTGGTTCCGACAGGGGGCAAGGTTACAATGAGCAGTTCTTC
NA	TRBV11-2	TRBJ2-3	NA	CASSLEGANTQYF	TGTGCCAGCAGCTTAGAAGGGGCCAATACGCAGTATTTT
NA	TRBV28	TRBJ2-1	NA	CASRSRYLPGEQFF	TGTGCCAGCAGGTCCAGGTACTTACCTGGTGAGCAGTTCTTC
NA	TRBV3-1/TRBV3-2	TRBJ1-1	TRBD1	CASSQGGQALNTEAFF	TGTGCCAGCAGCCAAGGGGGACAGGCATTGAACACTGAAGCTTTCTTT
NA	TRBV11-2	TRBJ2-5	TRBD2	CASSFRSRRTSGSPATQYF	TGTGCCAGCAGCTTTAGATCGAGGAGGACTAGCGGGAGTCCAGCGACCCAGTACTTC
NA	TRBV7-9	TRBJ1-3	NA	CASSVRDTRNTIYF	TGTGCCAGCAGCGTGAGGGACACCCGAAACACCATATATTTT
NA	TRBV4-1	TRBJ2-1	TRBD2	CASSRTSGGSNEQFF	TGCGCCAGCAGCCGCACTAGCGGTGGTTCCAATGAGCAGTTCTTC
NA	TRBV18	TRBJ2-1	NA	CASSPPEGGRNNEQFF	TGTGCCAGCTCACCACCGGAGGGCGGAAGAAACAATGAGCAGTTCTTC
NA	TRBV19	TRBJ2-5	NA	CASSTGQQETQYF	TGTGCCAGTAGTACCGGACAGCAAGAGACCCAGTACTTC
once	TRBV20-1	TRBJ2-7	TRBD1	CSASYLGTASYEQYF	TGCAGTGCTAGTTACCTCGGGACAGCATCCTACGAGCAGTACTTC
NA	TRBV6-5	TRBJ2-1	NA	CASSSLNGGKQFF	TGTGCCAGCAGTTCCCTAAATGGCGGGAAGCAGTTCTTC
NA	TRBV4-2	TRBJ2-3	TRBD2	CASSQDHGASGATDTQYF	TGTGCCAGCAGCCAAGATCACGGGGCTAGCGGAGCCACAGATACGCAGTATTTT
once	TRBV11-2	TRBJ1-1	NA	CASSQTLGQPRAFF	TGTGCCAGCAGCCAGACTCTGGGACAACCGCGGGCTTTCTTT
NA	TRBV2	TRBJ2-3	TRBD1	CASSQQGVTTTDTQYF	TGTGCCAGCAGTCAACAGGGGGTCACAACAACAGATACGCAGTATTTT
NA	TRBV14	TRBJ1-2	TRBD1	CASSLQGARNYGYTF	TGTGCCAGCAGCCTACAGGGGGCGCGGAACTATGGCTACACCTTC
many	TRBV19	TRBJ1-6	TRBD1	CASSETGGRGDSPLHF	TGTGCCAGTAGTGAGACAGGGGGAAGAGGTGATTCACCCCTCCACTTT
NA	TRBV7-9	TRBJ1-1	NA	CASSLSVKGTEAFF	TGTGCCAGCAGCTTAAGCGTGAAAGGCACTGAAGCTTTCTTT
few	TRBV9	TRBJ2-7	NA	CASSVRAGMGRRNEQYF	TGTGCCAGCAGCGTGCGGGCGGGGATGGGGAGGAGGAACGAGCAGTACTTC
NA	TRBV10-3	TRBJ2-1	TRBD1	CAMGQGVGNEQFF	TGTGCCATGGGACAGGGGGTGGGGAATGAGCAGTTCTTC
NA	TRBV5-1	TRBJ2-5	NA	CASSLEPQGQETQYF	TGCGCCAGCAGCTTGGAGCCACAGGGCCAAGAGACCCAGTACTTC
NA	TRBV6-5	TRBJ2-6	NA	CASSYQAANVLTF	TGTGCCAGCAGTTACCAGGCGGCCAACGTCCTGACTTTC
NA	TRBV10-1	TRBJ2-1	TRBD2	CASSELRTSGRQFF	TGCGCCAGCAGTGAGTTGAGGACTAGCGGGAGACAGTTCTTC
NA	TRBV9	TRBJ1-2	TRBD1	CASSFWGQGAEGYTF	TGTGCCAGCAGCTTCTGGGGACAGGGGGCGGAAGGCTACACCTTC
NA	TRBV5-5	TRBJ1-4	NA	CASSLRVDATNEKLFF	TGTGCCAGCAGCTTGCGTGTAGATGCAACTAATGAAAAACTGTTTTTT
NA	TRBV19	TRBJ2-4	TRBD2	CASSIGGGTGIQYF	TGTGCCAGTAGTATTGGGGGGGGGACCGGGATTCAGTACTTC
once	TRBV6-6	TRBJ2-7	TRBD2	CASSYSIGASGTLSHF	TGTGCCAGCAGTTACTCGATAGGGGCTAGCGGGACCCTTTCGCACTTC
NA	TRBV5-6	TRBJ2-1	TRBD2	CASSPGGGSAYNEQFF	TGTGCCAGCAGCCCGGGCGGCGGGAGTGCCTACAATGAGCAGTTCTTC